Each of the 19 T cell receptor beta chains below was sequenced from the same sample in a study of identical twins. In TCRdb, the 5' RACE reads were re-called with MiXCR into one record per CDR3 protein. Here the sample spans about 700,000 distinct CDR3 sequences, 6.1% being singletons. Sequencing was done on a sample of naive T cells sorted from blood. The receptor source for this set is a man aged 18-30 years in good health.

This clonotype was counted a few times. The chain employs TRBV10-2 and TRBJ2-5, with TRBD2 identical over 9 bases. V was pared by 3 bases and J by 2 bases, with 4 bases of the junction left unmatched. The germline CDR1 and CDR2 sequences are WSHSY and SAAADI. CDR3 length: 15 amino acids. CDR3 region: CASSDWAGGQETQYF. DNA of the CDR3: TGCGCCAGCAGTGATTGGGCGGGAGGGCAAGAGACCCAGTACTTC.

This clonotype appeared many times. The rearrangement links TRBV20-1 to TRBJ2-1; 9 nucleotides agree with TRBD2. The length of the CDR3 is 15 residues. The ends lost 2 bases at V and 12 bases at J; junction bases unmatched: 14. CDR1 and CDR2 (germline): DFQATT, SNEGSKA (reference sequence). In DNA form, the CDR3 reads TGCAGTGCTAGACCATCCCCGTTTAGCGGGAGCTGGCAGTTCTTC. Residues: CSARPSPFSGSWQFF.

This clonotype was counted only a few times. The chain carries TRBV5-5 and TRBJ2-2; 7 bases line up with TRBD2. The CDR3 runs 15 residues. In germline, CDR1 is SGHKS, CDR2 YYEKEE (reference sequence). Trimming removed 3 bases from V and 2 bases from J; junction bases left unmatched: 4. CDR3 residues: CASSWASGNTGELFF. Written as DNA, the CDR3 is TGTGCCAGCAGCTGGGCTAGCGGAAACACCGGGGAGCTGTTTTTT.

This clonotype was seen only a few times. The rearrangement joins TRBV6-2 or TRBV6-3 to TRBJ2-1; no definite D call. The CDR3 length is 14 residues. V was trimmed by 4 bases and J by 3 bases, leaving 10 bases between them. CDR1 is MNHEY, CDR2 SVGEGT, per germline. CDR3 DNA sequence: TGTGCCAGCAGTTTGGGTGGTTTCTACAATGAGCAGTTCTTC. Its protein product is CASSLGGFYNEQFF.

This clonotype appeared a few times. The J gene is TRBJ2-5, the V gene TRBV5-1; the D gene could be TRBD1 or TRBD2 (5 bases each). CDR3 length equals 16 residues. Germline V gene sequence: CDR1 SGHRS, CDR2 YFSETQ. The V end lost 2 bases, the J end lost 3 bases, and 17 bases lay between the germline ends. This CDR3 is CASSFFPGPTKETQYF. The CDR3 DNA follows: TGCGCCAGCAGCTTCTTCCCGGGACCAACCAAAGAGACCCAGTACTTC.

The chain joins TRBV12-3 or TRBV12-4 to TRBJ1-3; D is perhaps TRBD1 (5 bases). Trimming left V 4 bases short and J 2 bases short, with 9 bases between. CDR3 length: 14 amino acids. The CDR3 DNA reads TGTGCCAGCAGTTGGGGACCTCCTGGAAACACCATATATTTT. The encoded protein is CASSWGPPGNTIYF.

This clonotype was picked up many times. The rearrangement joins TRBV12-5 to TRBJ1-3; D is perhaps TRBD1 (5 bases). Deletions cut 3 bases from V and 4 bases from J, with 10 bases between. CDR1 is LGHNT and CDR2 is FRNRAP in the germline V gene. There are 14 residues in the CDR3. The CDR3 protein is CASGLGAGGNTIYF. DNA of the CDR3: TGTGCTAGTGGTTTAGGGGCAGGAGGAAACACCATATATTTT. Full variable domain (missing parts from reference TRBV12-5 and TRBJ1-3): DARVTQTPRHKVTEMGQEVTMRCQPILGHNTVFWYRQTMMQGLELLAYFRNRAPLDDSGMPKDRFSAEMPDATLATLKIQPSEPRDSAVYFCASGLGAGGNTIYFGEGSWLTVV.

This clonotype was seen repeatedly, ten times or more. CDR3 residues: CASSPRPTSGTSGELFF. The CDR3, as DNA: TGCGCCAGCAGCCCGAGACCGACTAGCGGGACTTCCGGGGAGCTGTTTTTT. V usage is TRBV4-3 and J usage is TRBJ2-2; 11 bases are shared with TRBD2. This CDR3 has 17 residues. Trimming removed 4 bases from V and 6 bases from J; junction bases left unmatched: 10. CDR1 and CDR2 from the germline V gene are LGHNA and YSLEER.

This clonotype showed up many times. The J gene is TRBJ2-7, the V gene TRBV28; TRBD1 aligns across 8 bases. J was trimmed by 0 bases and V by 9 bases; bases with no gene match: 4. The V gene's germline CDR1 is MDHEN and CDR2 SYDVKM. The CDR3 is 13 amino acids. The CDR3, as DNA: TGTGCCAGTAGGACAGGGAACTCCTACGAGCAGTACTTC. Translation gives CASRTGNSYEQYF.

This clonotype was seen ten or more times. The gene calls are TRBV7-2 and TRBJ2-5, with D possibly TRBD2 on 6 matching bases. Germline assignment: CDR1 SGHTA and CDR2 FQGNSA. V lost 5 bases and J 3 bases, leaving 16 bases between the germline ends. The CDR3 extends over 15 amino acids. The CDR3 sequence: CASSTEDYPKETQYF. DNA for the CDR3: TGTGCCAGCAGCACCGAGGACTACCCAAAAGAGACCCAGTACTTC. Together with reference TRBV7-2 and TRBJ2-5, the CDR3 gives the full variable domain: GAGVSQSPSNKVTEKGKDVELRCDPISGHTALYWYRQSLGQGLEFLIYFQGNSAPDKSGLPSDRFSAERTGGSVSTLTIQRTQQEDSAVYLCASSTEDYPKETQYFGPGTRLLVL.

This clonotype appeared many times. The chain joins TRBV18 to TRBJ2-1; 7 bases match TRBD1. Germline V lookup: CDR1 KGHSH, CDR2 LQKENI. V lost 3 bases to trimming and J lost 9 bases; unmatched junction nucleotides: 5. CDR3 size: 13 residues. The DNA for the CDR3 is TGTGCCAGCTCACCGTCCAGGGGGTTTGAGCAGTTCTTC. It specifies CASSPSRGFEQFF.

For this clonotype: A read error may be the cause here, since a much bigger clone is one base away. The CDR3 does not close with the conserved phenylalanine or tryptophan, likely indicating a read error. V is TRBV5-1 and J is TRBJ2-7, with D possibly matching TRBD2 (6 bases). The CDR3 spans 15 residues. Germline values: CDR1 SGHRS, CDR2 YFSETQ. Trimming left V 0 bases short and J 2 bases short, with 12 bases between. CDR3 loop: CASSLAGEAAYEQYA. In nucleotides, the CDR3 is TGCGCCAGCAGCTTGGCGGGGGAGGCTGCCTACGAGCAGTACGCC.

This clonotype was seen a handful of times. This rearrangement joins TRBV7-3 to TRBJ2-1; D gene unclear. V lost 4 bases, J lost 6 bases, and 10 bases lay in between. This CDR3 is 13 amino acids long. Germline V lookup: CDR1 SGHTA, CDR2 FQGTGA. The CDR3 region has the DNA TGTGCCAGCAGCTCAAGCTCTGCCAATGAGCAGTTCTTC. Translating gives CASSSSSANEQFF.

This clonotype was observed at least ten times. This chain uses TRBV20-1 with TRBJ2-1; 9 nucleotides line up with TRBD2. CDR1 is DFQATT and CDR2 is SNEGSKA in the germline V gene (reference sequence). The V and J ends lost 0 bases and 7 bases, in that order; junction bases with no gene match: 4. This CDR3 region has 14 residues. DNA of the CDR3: TGCAGTGCTAGAGACACAGCGGGAGGAAATGAGCAGTTCTTC. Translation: CSARDTAGGNEQFF.

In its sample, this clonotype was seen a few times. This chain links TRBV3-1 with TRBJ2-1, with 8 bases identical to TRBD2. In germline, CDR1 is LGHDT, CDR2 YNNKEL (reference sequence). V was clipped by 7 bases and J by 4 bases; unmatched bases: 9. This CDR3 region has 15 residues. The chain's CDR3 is CASTLAGGDYNEQFF. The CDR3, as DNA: TGTGCCAGCACCCTGGCGGGGGGCGATTACAATGAGCAGTTCTTC.

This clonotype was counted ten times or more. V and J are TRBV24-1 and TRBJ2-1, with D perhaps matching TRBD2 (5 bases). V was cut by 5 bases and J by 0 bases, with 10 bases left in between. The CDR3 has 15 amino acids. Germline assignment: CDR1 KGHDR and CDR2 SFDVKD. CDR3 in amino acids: CATSGGSSSYNEQFF. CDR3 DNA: TGTGCCACCAGTGGTGGGAGTAGCTCCTACAATGAGCAGTTCTTC.

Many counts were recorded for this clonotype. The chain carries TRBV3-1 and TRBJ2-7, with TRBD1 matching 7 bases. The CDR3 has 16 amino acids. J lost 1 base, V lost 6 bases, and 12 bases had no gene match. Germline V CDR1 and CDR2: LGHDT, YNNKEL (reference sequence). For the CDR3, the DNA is TGTGCCAGCAGTCAACGAAGGGGGCTACTTTCCTACGAGCAGTACTTC. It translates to CASSQRRGLLSYEQYF.

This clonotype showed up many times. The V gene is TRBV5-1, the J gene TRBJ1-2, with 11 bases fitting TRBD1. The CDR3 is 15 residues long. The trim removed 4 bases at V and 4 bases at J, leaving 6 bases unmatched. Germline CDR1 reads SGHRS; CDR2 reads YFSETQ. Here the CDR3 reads CASSTGQGAIYGYTF. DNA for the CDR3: TGCGCCAGCAGCACAGGACAGGGGGCGATCTATGGCTACACCTTC.

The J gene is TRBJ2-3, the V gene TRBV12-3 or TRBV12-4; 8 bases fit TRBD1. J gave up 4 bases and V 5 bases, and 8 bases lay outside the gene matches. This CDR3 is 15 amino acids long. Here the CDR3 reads CASSGTGPVADTQYF. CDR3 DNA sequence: TGTGCCAGCAGTGGGACAGGTCCCGTCGCAGATACGCAGTATTTT.